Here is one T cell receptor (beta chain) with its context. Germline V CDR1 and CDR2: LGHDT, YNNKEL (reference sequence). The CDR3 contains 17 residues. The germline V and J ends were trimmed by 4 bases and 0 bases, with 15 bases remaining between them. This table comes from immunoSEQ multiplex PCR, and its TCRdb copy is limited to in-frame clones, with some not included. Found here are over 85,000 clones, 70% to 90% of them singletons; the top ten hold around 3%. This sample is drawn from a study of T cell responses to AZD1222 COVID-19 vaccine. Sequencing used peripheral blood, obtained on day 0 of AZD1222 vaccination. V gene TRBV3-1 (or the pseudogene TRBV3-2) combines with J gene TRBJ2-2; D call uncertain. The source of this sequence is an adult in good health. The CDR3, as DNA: TGTGCCAGCAGCCGAAAACGACCCCACTCGAACACCGGGGAGCTGTTTTTT. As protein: CASSRKRPHSNTGELFF.